These 24 T cell receptor beta chains originate from one sample sequenced in a study of T cells in localized non-small cell lung cancer. Generated by immunoSEQ multiplex PCR, the TCRdb table keeps only in-frame clones and is missing some. The top ten clones hold roughly 9.8% of a sample with about 75,000 clones, 80% of them seen once. The sequencing used peripheral blood, collected before any cancer treatment. The receptor source for this set is a female donor at least 60 years old with stage I lung adenocarcinoma.

The chain has TRBV5-8 and TRBJ1-1, with D hard to call. Germline CDR1 is SGHTS and CDR2 is YDEGEE. This CDR3 has 15 amino acids. Between the trimmed V and J ends, which lost 0 bases and 1 base, there was a span of 10 bases. The CDR3 region is CASSLGDASNTEAFF. CDR3 DNA sequence: TGTGCCAGCAGCTTGGGAGACGCTTCGAACACTGAAGCTTTCTTT.

Remarks on this clone: At the DNA level, this CDR3 is encoded by other sequences in the same sample as well. The chain is built from TRBV10-3 and TRBJ2-3; D gene uncertain. Trimming took 4 bases from V and 0 from J, leaving 5 bases between them. Germline CDR1 ENHRY, CDR2 SYGVKD. The CDR3 runs 13 residues. Written as DNA, the CDR3 is TGTGCCATCAGTGTGGGGAGCACAGATACGCAGTATTTT. It yields the protein CAISVGSTDTQYF.

This clone showed up just a few times. The J gene is TRBJ2-7, the V gene TRBV6-6; 12 positions match TRBD2. The CDR3 contains 15 residues. With 5 bases clipped from V and 5 bases from J, the junction kept 7 bases outside the gene matches. The germline gives CDR1 MNHNY, CDR2 SVGAGI (reference sequence). As DNA, the CDR3 is TGTGCCAGCAGTCCAAATCTAGCGGGGGGGAACGAGCAGTACTTC. This codes for CASSPNLAGGNEQYF.

The V call is TRBV19, the J call TRBJ1-1, with D perhaps TRBD1 (6 bases). V was trimmed by 7 bases and J by 1 base, leaving 13 bases between them. The germline gives CDR1 LNHDA, CDR2 SQIVND (reference sequence). The length of the CDR3 is 14 residues. The CDR3 nucleotides read TGTGCCAGTATGGGGGGGCCCGAGAACACTGAAGCTTTCTTT. Protein product: CASMGGPENTEAFF.

This rearrangement joins TRBV14 to TRBJ1-6; D ambiguous. This CDR3 region has 14 residues. The V gene's germline CDR1 is SGHDN and CDR2 FVKESK. V dropped 5 bases and J dropped 6 bases, with 11 bases sitting between them. The CDR3 DNA sequence: TGTGCCAGCAGCACCGGGCCACCTAATTCACCCCTCCACTTT. Its protein is CASSTGPPNSPLHF.

The chain has TRBV6-4 and TRBJ2-3; 10 bases fit TRBD2. The CDR3 consists of 14 residues. With 5 bases clipped from V and 4 bases from J, the junction kept 3 bases outside the gene matches. Germline values: CDR1 MRHNA, CDR2 SNTAGT. The CDR3 loop is CASSLLAGADTQYF. In DNA, the CDR3 is TGTGCCAGCAGTCTCCTAGCGGGGGCAGATACGCAGTATTTT.

The chain couples TRBV6-5 to TRBJ2-7; possible D gene TRBD1, 6 bases. CDR1 is MNHEY, CDR2 SVGAGI, per germline. This CDR3 is 15 amino acids long. V was clipped by 6 bases and J by 0 bases, with 15 bases between them. CDR3 residues: CASRPTGSLSYEQYF. DNA of the CDR3: TGTGCCAGCAGACCCACAGGGTCCCTCTCCTACGAGCAGTACTTC.

The chain links TRBV27 to TRBJ2-7; D gene ambiguous. This CDR3 contains 13 residues. In germline, CDR1 is MNHEY, CDR2 SMNVEV (reference sequence). The ends were cut back, 5 bases at V and 4 bases at J, with 12 bases in the middle. CDR3 sequence (DNA): TGTGCCAGCAGTCCCAGCCGTGGATACGAGCAGTACTTC. Translation gives CASSPSRGYEQYF.

About this clone: The same CDR3 can be traced to other DNA sequences in this sample. This rearrangement joins TRBV6-5 to TRBJ1-3; no clear D gene. The CDR3 totals 12 residues. V was shortened by 6 bases and J by 1 base, with 4 bases between the two germline ends. Germline CDR1 reads MNHEY; CDR2 reads SVGAGI. CDR3 nucleotide sequence: TGTGCCAGCAGGGGATCTGGAAACACCATATATTTT. Translating it yields CASRGSGNTIYF.

The rearrangement joins TRBV19 to TRBJ1-1, with 8 bases identical to TRBD1. The germline V gene has CDR1 LNHDA and CDR2 SQIVND (reference sequence). V shed 5 bases and J 0 bases; nucleotides not matched to a gene: 8. The CDR3 spans 16 residues. CDR3 coding DNA: TGTGCCAGTAGTGCGGGACAGGCGAGATTGAACACTGAAGCTTTCTTT. It encodes CASSAGQARLNTEAFF.

This chain joins TRBV27 and TRBJ2-7; weak D call: TRBD1 (6 bases). The CDR3 is 15 residues long. V was pared by 0 bases and J by 2 bases, with 11 bases between. The germline CDR1 and CDR2 sequences are MNHEY and SMNVEV (reference sequence). The CDR3 DNA follows: TGTGCCAGCAGTTTATCACAGGGTTTCACCTACGAGCAGTACTTC. It specifies CASSLSQGFTYEQYF.

The V and J genes are TRBV21-1 and TRBJ2-7; the table names TRBD1, a call not compared with the DNA. TRBV21-1 is labeled a pseudogene. The CDR3 length is 20 residues. The CDR3 DNA reads as TGTGCCAGCAGCCCCCCCCTGCGGGACAGGGGAATACTTATCTCCTACGAGCAGTACTTC. It encodes CASSPPLRDRGILISYEQYF.

The chain's CDR3 is CASSLGLKETQYF. The CDR3 region has the DNA TGTGCCAGCAGCTTAGGGCTAAAAGAGACCCAGTACTTC. The chain couples TRBV7-2 to TRBJ2-5; D unresolved. The CDR3 loop spans 13 amino acids. Trimming stripped 1 base from V and 3 bases from J, with 6 bases between. The germline CDR1 and CDR2 sequences are SGHTA and FQGNSA.

The V gene is TRBV4-2, the J gene TRBJ1-5; TRBD1 matches at 7 bases. The length of the CDR3 is 17 residues. V lost 0 bases to trimming and J lost 0 bases; unmatched junction nucleotides: 5. Germline V gene data show CDR1 as LGHNA and CDR2 as YNFKEQ. CDR3 in DNA: TGTGCCAGCAGCCAAGAGGGACAGAGAAATAGCAATCAGCCCCAGCATTTT. Residues: CASSQEGQRNSNQPQHF.

The rearrangement uses TRBV27 and TRBJ2-7; 10 nucleotides agree with TRBD2. The germline V gene has CDR1 MNHEY and CDR2 SMNVEV (reference sequence). After removal of 4 bases from V and 8 bases from J, the junction contained 14 bases not matched to a gene. CDR3 length: 16 amino acids. CDR3 coding DNA: TGTGCCAGCAGTTACGGACTAGCGGCTCGGTCTGAGAAGCAGTACTTC. This gives the protein CASSYGLAARSEKQYF.

The rearrangement joins TRBV19 to TRBJ2-3, with D tentatively TRBD1 (6 bases). Trimming pared 5 bases from V and 4 bases from J, leaving 10 bases between. The CDR3 contains 13 residues. The germline V gene encodes CDR1 LNHDA and CDR2 SQIVND (reference sequence). CDR3 protein: CASSLGAADTQYF. The CDR3 nucleotides are TGTGCCAGTAGTTTGGGGGCTGCAGATACGCAGTATTTT.

This clone appeared once. The CDR3 sequence: CASSEALGPRETQYF. In DNA, the CDR3 is TGTGCCAGCAGTGAAGCGTTGGGCCCAAGGGAGACCCAGTACTTC. J is TRBJ2-5 and V is TRBV6-1, with D unresolved. Germline V gene data show CDR1 as MNHNS and CDR2 as SASEGT. CDR3 length equals 15 residues. V lost 0 bases and J 5 bases, leaving 13 bases between the germline ends.

The genes are TRBV18 and TRBJ2-2; D is unresolved. Trimming left V 3 bases short and J 4 bases short, with 9 bases between. CDR1 and CDR2 from the germline V gene are KGHSH and LQKENI. The CDR3 has 14 amino acids. In nucleotides, the CDR3 is TGTGCCAGCTCACCCATATTCCCCACCGGGGAGCTGTTTTTT. It codes for CASSPIFPTGELFF.

The chain uses TRBV18 and TRBJ1-6; 8 nucleotides agree with TRBD1. The ends lost 4 bases at V and 7 bases at J; junction bases unmatched: 9. The CDR3 spans 16 residues. Germline V lookup: CDR1 KGHSH, CDR2 LQKENI. CDR3 sequence: CASSLLDRAKNSPLHF. CDR3 DNA sequence: TGTGCCAGCTCACTCCTGGACAGGGCAAAAAATTCACCCCTCCACTTT.

This clone was seen only a few times. The chain uses TRBV7-6 and TRBJ2-1; 10 nucleotides match TRBD2. Germline CDR1 and CDR2: SGHVS and FNYEAQ. V shed 5 bases and J 6 bases; nucleotides not matched to a gene: 13. The length of the CDR3 is 17 residues. DNA of the CDR3: TGTGCCAGCAGCCTAACTAGCGGGGTAAAAGGGGGCAATGAGCAGTTCTTC. This encodes CASSLTSGVKGGNEQFF.

This sequence joins TRBV11-3 and TRBJ2-7, with D possibly matching TRBD1 (6 bases). The CDR3 has 13 residues. Per germline, CDR1 SGHNT and CDR2 YENEEA. V was shortened by 0 bases and J by 7 bases, with 10 bases between the two germline ends. CDR3 amino acids: CASSLDAGEEQYF. In DNA form, the CDR3 reads TGTGCCAGCAGCTTAGACGCAGGGGAAGAGCAGTACTTC.

This clone was seen only a few times. V is TRBV30 and J is TRBJ1-1; no clear D. This CDR3 is built from 12 residues. Trimming pared 0 bases from V and 1 base from J, leaving 3 bases between. Germline CDR1 is GTSNPN and CDR2 is SVGIG (reference sequence). CDR3 nucleotides: TGTGCCTGGAGTGTACGGAACACTGAAGCTTTCTTT. It codes for CAWSVRNTEAFF.

The table lists this clone with a few counts. This CDR3 reads CASSRVGYGYTF. The CDR3 bases are TGTGCCAGCAGCAGGGTAGGGTATGGCTACACCTTC. The gene calls are TRBV7-9 and TRBJ1-2; no clear D gene. V lost 5 bases and J lost 5, with 9 bases in between. CDR3 length: 12 residues. Germline assignment: CDR1 SEHNR and CDR2 FQNEAQ (reference sequence).

This clone was observed a handful of times. The chain joins TRBV30 to TRBJ1-3, with a possible D match to TRBD1 (6 bases). CDR3 length equals 17 residues. The V end was cut by 3 bases, the J end by 2 bases, with 20 bases between. The V gene's germline CDR1 is GTSNPN and CDR2 SVGIG (reference sequence). CDR3 residues: CAWSLRQAGSTGNTIYF. The CDR3, as DNA: TGTGCCTGGAGCCTCAGACAGGCGGGATCTACTGGAAACACCATATATTTT. The complete variable domain, with remaining parts taken from reference TRBV30 and TRBJ1-3, reads SQTIHQWPATLVQPVGSPLSLECTVEGTSNPNLYWYRQAAGRGLQLLFYSVGIGQISSEVPQNLSASRPQDRQFILSSKKLLLSDSGFYLCAWSLRQAGSTGNTIYFGEGSWLTVV.